Listed here are 18 T cell receptor beta chains from one sample, sequenced in a study of chronic HIV infection and antiretroviral therapy. TCRdb re-called the 5' RACE reads with MiXCR, one entry per CDR3 protein. The sample carries some 37,000 distinct CDR3 sequences, around 8.7% recorded once. Material: peripheral blood. The receptors here all came from an adult who had HIV and had not received antiretroviral therapy, or was an uninfected healthy control (not recorded which).

This clonotype has a count of ten or more. This chain connects TRBV10-2 to TRBJ2-2; 10 nucleotides align to TRBD2. The CDR3 is made up of 15 amino acids. With 6 bases clipped from V and 3 bases from J, the junction kept 4 bases outside the gene matches. CDR1 and CDR2 (germline): WSHSY, SAAADI. The DNA of the CDR3 is TGCGCCAGCAGGGGGACTAGCGTTGACACCGGGGAGCTGTTTTTT. Translated, it gives CASRGTSVDTGELFF.

This sequence joins TRBV30 and TRBJ2-7; 8 bases match TRBD1. Losses at the gene ends were 1 base for V and 4 bases for J; bases not matched to a gene: 24. The CDR3 sequence is 20 residues long. The germline CDR1 and CDR2 sequences are GTSNPN and SVGIG (reference sequence). The CDR3 loop reads CAWSGPLDFSRTGWNYEQYF. The CDR3 nucleotides read TGTGCCTGGAGTGGACCCCTCGATTTTTCTAGGACAGGGTGGAATTACGAGCAGTACTTC.

This clonotype was counted many times. This chain connects TRBV6-2 or TRBV6-3 to TRBJ2-3; TRBD2 agrees at 8 bases. Germline CDR1 reads MNHEY; CDR2 reads SVGEGT. Trimming removed 2 bases from V and 6 bases from J; junction bases left unmatched: 13. The CDR3 sequence is 17 residues long. CDR3 coding DNA: TGTGCCAGCAGTTACCAACTAAAAGCGGGAGAGGAGGATACGCAGTATTTT. It codes for CASSYQLKAGEEDTQYF.

In regard to this clonotype: A junction boundary mismatches the germline segment, possibly from a read error. The DNA of the CDR3 is TGTGCCAGCAGTTCACAGGGACCCTCTGAAACTTTCTTT. Amino acid sequence: CASSSQGPSETFF. The J gene is TRBJ1-1, the V gene TRBV6-2 or TRBV6-3; TRBD1 might be the D (6 bases). The CDR3 is made up of 13 amino acids. The germline V gene encodes CDR1 MNHEY and CDR2 SVGEGT.

The chain couples TRBV5-1 to TRBJ1-1; a possible D gene is TRBD1 (5 bases). V lost 5 bases, J lost 4 bases, and 12 bases lay in between. The CDR3 runs 13 residues. Germline assignment: CDR1 SGHRS and CDR2 YFSETQ. The DNA for the CDR3 is TGCGCCAGCAGACCAGGGTTGAGCACTGAAGCTTTCTTT. Encoded protein: CASRPGLSTEAFF.

The rearrangement joins TRBV2 to TRBJ2-3; 8 bases line up with TRBD1. This CDR3 comprises 16 residues. V was clipped by 7 bases and J by 2 bases; unmatched bases: 11. The germline CDR1 and CDR2 sequences are SNHLY and FYNNEI. The CDR3 protein is CASTHRPGQDTDTQYF. CDR3 nucleotides: TGTGCCAGCACCCATAGACCGGGACAGGACACAGATACGCAGTATTTT.

The sample holds many counts of this clonotype. The chain employs TRBV29-1 and TRBJ2-2, with D tentatively TRBD1 (5 bases). Germline CDR1 reads SQVTM; CDR2 reads ANQGSEA. V was trimmed by 5 bases and J by 2 bases, leaving 9 bases between them. The CDR3 totals 13 residues. The CDR3 sequence is CSVRTPNTGELFF. In DNA form, the CDR3 reads TGCAGCGTTCGGACACCCAACACCGGGGAGCTGTTTTTT.

This clonotype was counted a few times. The rearrangement joins TRBV4-1 to TRBJ2-2, with D possibly TRBD2 on 6 matching bases. V lost 1 base to trimming and J lost 7 bases, with 10 bases between them. This CDR3 is 14 amino acids long. The germline CDR1 and CDR2 sequences are MGHRA and YSYEKL. The CDR3 sequence is CASSQGPGVGELFF. CDR3 in DNA: TGCGCCAGCAGCCAAGGACCGGGAGTCGGGGAGCTGTTTTTT.

This clonotype was counted at least ten times. V and J are TRBV5-1 and TRBJ2-1; TRBD2 matches 9 bases. The CDR3 contains 15 residues. V trimming: 1 base; J trimming: 5 bases; junction bases outside the gene matches: 4. Germline values: CDR1 SGHRS, CDR2 YFSETQ. The CDR3 nucleotides read TGCGCCAGCAGCTTGTCTAGCGGGGCCAACAATGAGCAGTTCTTC. Protein product: CASSLSSGANNEQFF.

J is TRBJ2-7 and V is TRBV2; 10 bases agree with TRBD1. CDR1 SNHLY and CDR2 FYNNEI come from the germline V gene. This CDR3 has 14 amino acids. V was pared by 5 bases and J by 5 bases, with 6 bases of the junction left unmatched. CDR3 DNA: TGTGCCAGCAGTTACGACAGGGGGCAGCACGAGCAGTACTTC. Residues: CASSYDRGQHEQYF.

In its sample, this clonotype was seen many times. The V gene is TRBV29-1, the J gene TRBJ2-1; TRBD2 matches at 11 bases. CDR1 is SQVTM and CDR2 is ANQGSEA in the germline V gene. This CDR3 is 11 amino acids long. Trimming at V came to 6 bases and at J to 12 bases, leaving 4 bases not matched to a gene. Here the CDR3 DNA reads TGCAGCGTGGCGCTAGCGGGAGGGCAGTTCTTC. Amino acids: CSVALAGGQFF.

About this clonotype: Its ends do not fully match the called genes, so a read error is possible. V and J are TRBV20-1 and TRBJ2-3; D may be TRBD2 (6 bases). CDR1 is DFQATT, CDR2 SNEGSKA, per germline (reference sequence). The CDR3 extends over 13 amino acids. The CDR3 loop is CIASDKTTDTQYF. The CDR3 DNA is TGCATTGCTAGCGACAAAACCACAGATACGCAGTATTTT.

There are many counts of this clonotype. The chain links TRBV2 to TRBJ2-6; no definite D call. Germline V CDR1 and CDR2: SNHLY, FYNNEI. There are 13 residues in the CDR3. The V and J ends lost 8 bases and 1 base respectively, with 6 bases between them. The CDR3 sequence: CASFWSGANVLTF. DNA for the CDR3: TGTGCCAGCTTTTGGTCTGGGGCCAACGTCCTGACTTTC.

This clonotype was seen once. A read error may explain this, as a much larger clone is one base away. J is TRBJ2-7 and V is TRBV7-2; tentatively, D is TRBD1 (5 bases). The CDR3 is made up of 15 amino acids. CDR1 is SGHTA, CDR2 FQGNSA, per germline. The V and J ends lost 5 bases and 3 bases respectively, with 17 bases between them. The CDR3 nucleotides are TGTACCAGCAGCCTCACTCAGGGATTGTTCTACGAGCAGTACTTC. This gives the protein CTSSLTQGLFYEQYF.

This clonotype occurred a few times. The chain links TRBV2 to TRBJ2-4; D perhaps matches TRBD1 (6 bases). This CDR3 spans 14 amino acids. The germline V and J ends were trimmed by 2 bases and 4 bases, with 9 bases remaining between them. CDR1 and CDR2 (germline): SNHLY, FYNNEI. Here the CDR3 DNA reads TGTGCCAGCAGTGAAAGGGACAATAAAAACATTCAGTACTTC. This sequence encodes CASSERDNKNIQYF.

The sample holds many counts of this clonotype. The J gene is TRBJ2-7, the V gene TRBV2; D is possibly TRBD2 (7 bases). The CDR3 has 14 residues. V lost 7 bases to trimming and J lost 3 bases, with 16 bases between them. Germline CDR1 SNHLY, CDR2 FYNNEI. Here the CDR3 reads CASTTGRGIYEQYF. The DNA of the CDR3 is TGTGCCAGCACTACAGGGAGGGGTATCTACGAGCAGTACTTC.

The chain recombines TRBV28 with TRBJ2-3, with TRBD2 identical over 7 bases. With 2 bases clipped from V and 3 bases from J, the junction kept 5 bases outside the gene matches. CDR3 length equals 15 residues. Germline assignment: CDR1 MDHEN and CDR2 SYDVKM. The CDR3 DNA follows: TGTGCCAGCAGTTTACGGCGGGAGCGAACAGATACGCAGTATTTT. Encoded protein: CASSLRRERTDTQYF.

This clonotype has a count of ten or more. The chain is built from TRBV28 and TRBJ2-3; D unclear. The germline V gene has CDR1 MDHEN and CDR2 SYDVKM. V was trimmed by 2 bases and J by 6 bases, leaving 6 bases between them. This CDR3 spans 12 amino acids. DNA of the CDR3: TGTGCCAGCAGTTTAGTACGGGATACGCAGTATTTT. Its protein is CASSLVRDTQYF.